Reported below is one TCR beta chain. Its antigen is unknown. The data were obtained in a study of CD8+ T cells in alopecia areata. Overall study: Oral tofacitinib (5 to 10 mg twice daily) was administered to treated patients. Points from the study as a whole: The study found TCR sharing across patients less clear than in mice, possibly for HLA reasons.

Treatment meaning: oral pan-JAK inhibitor, 5-10 mg twice daily. Alopecia areata patients provided lesional scalp punch biopsies and peripheral blood. CDR1 is MNHEY and CDR2 is SMNVEV in the germline V gene (reference sequence). With 6 bases clipped from V and 5 bases from J, the junction kept 8 bases outside the gene matches. The CDR3 has 16 amino acids. Isolated RNA was reverse transcribed into cDNA used as the sequencing template. Assay: immunoSEQ multiplex PCR; the TCRdb copy retains only in-frame clones and omits some. The sample contains about 220,000 clones, more than 45% of which appear only once.

The rearrangement uses TRBV27 and TRBJ2-3; TRBD2 aligns across 13 bases. The TCR comes from a human donor with alopecia areata. This specimen consisted of CD4+ T cells sorted from blood, obtained at week 4, from a patient treated with tofacitinib. The CDR3 DNA sequence: TGTGCCAGCAGCATACTAGCGGGGGGGCCTGGAGATACGCAGTATTTT. Translating gives CASSILAGGPGDTQYF.